The 9 T cell receptor beta chains given below trace back to one sample, sequenced in a study of cytomegalovirus exposure and HLA in healthy donors. It was with 60 Vbeta and 13 Jbeta primers that the PCR ran. Measured with immunoSEQ multiplex PCR; TCRdb has only the in-frame clones, and not every one. This sample yields around 150,000 clones, of which roughly 80% are seen a single time; more than 4% belongs to the top ten. Sequenced: PBMCs. All receptors derive from a middle-aged woman in good health and CMV-seropositive.

With respect to this clone: The germline gene is not matched at one end of the junction; a read error may be the cause. The DNA of the CDR3 is TGTGCTAGCAGCGGAGGCGGAACTTATGCGGAGACCCAGTACTTC. It encodes CASSGGGTYAETQYF. The chain couples TRBV7-7 to TRBJ2-5, with D possibly TRBD2 on 5 matching bases. Germline values: CDR1 SSHAT, CDR2 FNYEAQ (reference sequence). The CDR3 is made up of 15 amino acids.

The rearrangement uses TRBV5-6 and TRBJ2-5; 9 bases map to TRBD1. This CDR3 spans 15 amino acids. Germline values: CDR1 SGHDT, CDR2 YYEEEE. Unmatched junction bases numbered 5, after V lost 1 base and J lost 4 bases. The CDR3 DNA is TGTGCCAGCAGCTTGAAACAGGGGGCCGGAGAGACCCAGTACTTC. Translation gives CASSLKQGAGETQYF. Complete variable domain (other parts from reference TRBV5-6 and TRBJ2-5): DAGVTQSPTHLIKTRGQQVTLRCSPKSGHDTVSWYQQALGQGPQFIFQYYEEEERQRGNFPDRFSGHQFPNYSSELNVNALLLGDSALYLCASSLKQGAGETQYFGPGTRLLVL.

The chain couples TRBV5-6 to TRBJ2-7, with TRBD1 identical over 10 bases. This CDR3 is 15 amino acids long. CDR1 and CDR2 (germline): SGHDT, YYEEEE. J was trimmed by 3 bases and V by 2 bases; bases with no gene match: 5. DNA of the CDR3: TGTGCCAGCAGCTTATCGGGACAGGGGATCTACGAGCAGTACTTC. Protein sequence: CASSLSGQGIYEQYF.

This chain uses TRBV5-1 with TRBJ2-1, with TRBD2 as a possible D gene (6 bases). Trimming took 4 bases from V and 10 from J, leaving 24 bases between them. CDR3 length: 16 amino acids. Per germline, CDR1 SGHRS and CDR2 YFSETQ. The CDR3 here is CASSGAGITSPLEQFF. CDR3 DNA sequence: TGCGCCAGCAGCGGGGCGGGTATAACTAGCCCCCTCGAGCAGTTCTTC.

V and J are TRBV6-1 and TRBJ2-7, with a possible D match to TRBD2 (5 bases). Trimming left V 5 bases short and J 2 bases short, with 7 bases between. Germline CDR1 is MNHNS and CDR2 is SASEGT. The CDR3 runs 12 residues. The DNA for the CDR3 is TGTGCCAGCAGTATGACTACCTACGAGCAGTACTTC. Residues: CASSMTTYEQYF.

This clone was counted once. The chain links TRBV27 to TRBJ2-1; D possibly corresponds to TRBD2 (7 bases). The CDR3 has 16 residues. Trimming took 2 bases from V and 0 from J, leaving 11 bases between them. From germline, CDR1 is MNHEY and CDR2 SMNVEV (reference sequence). CDR3 sequence reads: CASSLGGGHSYNEQFF. In DNA form, the CDR3 reads TGTGCCAGCAGTTTAGGGGGGGGGCACTCCTACAATGAGCAGTTCTTC.

The V and J genes are TRBV9 and TRBJ2-1, with D tentatively TRBD2 (7 bases). Germline CDR1 is SGDLS and CDR2 is YYNGEE. Trimming shortened V by 0 bases and J by 6 bases, and 13 bases separated the two germline ends. The CDR3 extends over 15 amino acids. The chain's CDR3 is CASSVGGGQGNEQFF. The CDR3 DNA reads as TGTGCCAGCAGCGTAGGCGGGGGCCAGGGCAATGAGCAGTTCTTC.

This clone was detected once. Germline and junction disagree at one end, which may indicate a read error. The rearrangement joins TRBV7-9 to TRBJ1-1; 10 bases are shared with TRBD1. This CDR3 contains 16 residues. Germline V gives CDR1 SEHNR, CDR2 FQNEAQ (reference sequence). Written as DNA, the CDR3 is TGTTCCAGCAGCCCCCAAAGGACAGGGGGACCCACTGAAGCTTTCTTT. Translation gives CSSSPQRTGGPTEAFF.

Comments on this clone: The same CDR3 is also encoded by other DNA sequences in this sample. The chain is built from TRBV5-1 and TRBJ1-4, with D possibly being TRBD1 (5 bases). Looked up from germline, CDR1 is SGHRS and CDR2 is YFSETQ. V was pared by 0 bases and J by 4 bases, with 7 bases between. The length of the CDR3 is 14 residues. CDR3 in DNA: TGCGCCAGCAGCTTGGGTCAGGGTAATGAAAAACTGTTTTTT. Amino acid sequence: CASSLGQGNEKLFF.